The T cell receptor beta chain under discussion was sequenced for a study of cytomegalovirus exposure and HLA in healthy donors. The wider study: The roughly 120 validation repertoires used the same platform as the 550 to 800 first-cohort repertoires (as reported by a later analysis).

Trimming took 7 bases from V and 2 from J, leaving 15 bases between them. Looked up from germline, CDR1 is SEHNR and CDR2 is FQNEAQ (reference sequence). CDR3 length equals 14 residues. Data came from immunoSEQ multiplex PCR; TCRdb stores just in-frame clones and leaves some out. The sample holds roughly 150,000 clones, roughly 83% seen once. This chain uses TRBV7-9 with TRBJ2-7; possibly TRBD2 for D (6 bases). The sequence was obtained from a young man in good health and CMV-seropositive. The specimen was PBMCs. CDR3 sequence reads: CASTYGSRAYEQYF. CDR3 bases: TGTGCCAGCACCTACGGGAGCCGGGCCTACGAGCAGTACTTC.